This T cell receptor (beta chain) was captured in a study of blood T cell repertoires in COVID-19. Looking at the study overall: COVID-19 samples collected from the United States, Italy and Spain covered acute and convalescent phases. In each case, the material was cDNA or gDNA derived from T cells, B-cell-depleted T cells, or PBMCs.

Source study methods: By means of reference gene primer amplification, nucleated cell counts were estimated. Profiling relied on immunoSEQ multiplex PCR, and the TCRdb table lists in-frame clones only, not all of them. V and J calls and clone size are those listed in that table; D and trimming were worked out from the DNA. The profile shows over 120,000 clones, more than 75% of them singletons. The CDR3 covers 14 residues. Germline assignment: CDR1 LGHDT and CDR2 YNNKEL (reference sequence). V gave up 0 bases and J gave up 6 bases; unmatched junction bases: 2. The chain joins TRBV3-1 (or the pseudogene TRBV3-2) to TRBJ2-1; 7 positions agree with TRBD2. The receptor was derived from a human donor with acute or convalescent COVID-19. The donor label of this sample is uncertain. Source material: peripheral blood. The CDR3 loop reads CASSQDWGGNEQFF. CDR3 in DNA: TGTGCCAGCAGCCAAGATTGGGGGGGCAATGAGCAGTTCTTC.